This T cell receptor (beta chain) was sequenced in a study of T-cell reconstitution after alpha-beta-depleted transplantation in children. Findings and limits, study-wide: Alpha-beta T cells present about two months after transplant were reported to originate from several hundred expanded graft clones. Surviving recipient T cells and thymic progenitors underlay high day-60 TCRbeta diversity in some patients. One year post-transplant, T-cell counts and diversity were largely derived from T cells produced anew.

Many counts were recorded for this clonotype. Its antigen remains unidentified. Germline assignment: CDR1 SGHKS and CDR2 YYEKEE (reference sequence). CDR3 length: 15 residues. The germline V and J ends were trimmed by 8 bases and 0 bases, with 17 bases remaining between them. For TCRbeta, the library was prepared with unique molecular identifiers. TCRdb fed the PCR reads into MiXCR, producing one record per CDR3 protein. The sample lists about 180,000 distinct CDR3 sequences; around 10% were seen once. Sequencing used PBMCs, obtained before TCRalphabeta/CD19-depleted stem cell transplant. The TCR sequence derives from a boy younger than 10 with acute myeloid leukemia, due to receive a stem cell transplant. The chain combines TRBV5-5 with TRBJ1-1; D remains unclear. The CDR3 bases are TGTGCCAGTTTCCTACGGTGGGGATTGAACACTGAAGCTTTCTTT. Its translation: CASFLRWGLNTEAFF.